What follows are 11 T cell receptor beta chains derived from one specimen sequenced in a study of early T cells in non-severe SARS-CoV-2 infection (dated by TCRdb to about 2021). To prepare the library, 5' RACE was applied. Sequencing used a NextSeq 500. In TCRdb, the public reads were trimmed at Q25 with fastp and aligned with MiXCR, with productive beta chains retained. When rows share a CDR3 protein, they turn into one entry using the most common DNA and genes. This sample holds tens of thousands of distinct CDR3 sequences; 5.5% were observed only once. The ten biggest clones cover approximately 4% of the sample. The source was whole blood, collected at baseline. These receptors all stem from an adult who was a healthcare worker with PCR-confirmed SARS-CoV-2 infection or an uninfected control (not recorded which).

In its sample, this clonotype was seen many times. The chain recombines TRBV7-3 with TRBJ2-3; D unresolved. This CDR3 is 13 amino acids long. With 4 bases removed from V and 3 bases from J, the gap between germline ends came to 8 bases. The germline V gene has CDR1 SGHTA and CDR2 FQGTGA. The CDR3 DNA is TGTGCCAGCAGCTCCTCACTAACAGATACGCAGTATTTT. This codes for CASSSSLTDTQYF.

This clonotype was observed at least ten times. The chain recombines TRBV7-9 with TRBJ2-1; 10 positions agree with TRBD2. The CDR3 is 17 residues long. Trimming took 2 bases from V and 2 from J; bases not matched to a gene: 6. CDR1 SEHNR and CDR2 FQNEAQ come from the germline V gene (reference sequence). CDR3 nucleotide sequence: TGTGCCAGCAGCTTACGGGCTAGCGGGGGAACCTACAATGAGCAGTTCTTC. It specifies CASSLRASGGTYNEQFF.

Note on this clonotype: A much larger clone lies one base from this, so it may be a read error. The chain has TRBV29-1 and TRBJ2-1, with a weak D call TRBD2 (6 bases). CDR1 SQVTM and CDR2 ANQGSEA come from the germline V gene. This CDR3 has 15 residues. The V end lost 1 base, the J end lost 7 bases, and 17 bases lay between the germline ends. DNA of the CDR3: TGCAGCGTTGAAGTCGGAAGCGGCGGGGCAAATGAGCAGTTCTTC. It codes for CSVEVGSGGANEQFF.

In its sample, this clonotype was seen many times. The chain couples TRBV7-2 to TRBJ2-3, with D perhaps matching TRBD2 (6 bases). This CDR3 spans 17 amino acids. V was cut by 6 bases and J by 0 bases, with 19 bases left in between. Germline-derived CDR1 and CDR2 are SGHTA and FQGNSA. CDR3 sequence reads: CASSESRLEGSTDTQYF. The CDR3 nucleotides read TGTGCCAGCAGTGAGTCGCGACTAGAGGGGAGCACAGATACGCAGTATTTT.

This clonotype was found many times. V gene TRBV7-9 combines with J gene TRBJ1-5; D perhaps matches TRBD1 (5 bases). The CDR3 consists of 14 residues. CDR1 is SEHNR, CDR2 FQNEAQ, per germline (reference sequence). V gave up 5 bases and J gave up 7 bases, with 15 bases separating them. The CDR3 is CASSLGTGEQPQHF. The CDR3 region has the DNA TGTGCCAGCAGCCTAGGGACGGGCGAACAGCCCCAGCATTTT.

This chain joins TRBV4-2 and TRBJ1-2; TRBD1 is a possible D gene (6 bases). The CDR3 runs to 14 residues. V was clipped by 3 bases and J by 8 bases, with 16 bases between them. Germline V gene lookup returns CDR1 LGHNA and CDR2 YNFKEQ. CDR3 in amino acids: CASSQPAGAEGYTF. The DNA of the CDR3 is TGTGCCAGCAGCCAGCCGGCGGGGGCAGAAGGCTACACCTTC.

This clonotype was seen ten or more times. The rearrangement links TRBV5-1 to TRBJ2-3; D call uncertain. The CDR3 consists of 14 residues. Trimming left V 6 bases short and J 0 bases short, with 11 bases between. Germline-derived CDR1 and CDR2 are SGHRS and YFSETQ. CDR3 amino acids: CASTPVQSTDTQYF. CDR3 DNA sequence: TGCGCCAGCACGCCTGTACAAAGCACAGATACGCAGTATTTT. The variable domain in full, completed from reference TRBV5-1 and TRBJ2-3, reads KAGVTQTPRYLIKTRGQQVTLSCSPISGHRSVSWYQQTPGQGLQFLFEYFSETQRNKGNFPGRFSGRQFSNSRSEMNVSTLELGDSALYLCASTPVQSTDTQYFGPGTRLTVL.

This clonotype showed up many times. CDR3 nucleotide sequence: TGTGCCAGCAGCTTAGTGGCCACCGGGACAGGGTACGAAGATACGCAGTATTTT. Its protein is CASSLVATGTGYEDTQYF. The gene calls are TRBV11-3 and TRBJ2-3; 9 bases are a match to TRBD1. Germline V gives CDR1 SGHNT, CDR2 YENEEA. Germline trimming cut 1 base from V and 5 bases from J; bases unmatched to any gene: 13. The CDR3 runs to 18 residues.

This clonotype was seen at least ten times. The chain carries TRBV12-3 or TRBV12-4 and TRBJ2-7, with a weak D call TRBD2 (5 bases). With 1 base removed from V and 2 bases from J, the gap between germline ends came to 6 bases. The CDR3 consists of 13 residues. CDR3 in DNA: TGTGCCAGCAGTTTAGGGGAGACCTACGAGCAGTACTTC. Its translation: CASSLGETYEQYF.

This chain links TRBV4-1 with TRBJ2-7; no definite D call. CDR1 MGHRA and CDR2 YSYEKL come from the germline V gene. Deletions cut 1 base from V and 0 bases from J, with 10 bases between. The CDR3 sequence is 15 residues long. CDR3 bases: TGCGCCAGCAGCCAAGTGGGCGGAAACTCCTACGAGCAGTACTTC. It translates to CASSQVGGNSYEQYF.

This clonotype was counted ten times or more. The chain links TRBV6-2 or TRBV6-3 to TRBJ2-7, with 9 bases fitting TRBD1. This CDR3 region has 14 residues. Germline V gene data show CDR1 as MNHEY and CDR2 as SVGEGT. V gave up 6 bases and J gave up 6 bases; unmatched junction bases: 9. The CDR3 DNA follows: TGTGCCAGCAGCCACCCGGGACAGGGTGGCGAGCAGTACTTC. It translates to CASSHPGQGGEQYF.